The 17 T cell receptor beta chains given below trace back to one sample, sequenced in a study of blood T cell repertoires in COVID-19. Sequencing was performed with immunoSEQ multiplex PCR; in TCRdb, only in-frame clones are kept and a portion is missing. The sample shows some 190,000 clones, approximately 80% of them seen only once. Material: peripheral blood. Receptor source: a woman in her 40s with COVID-19, enrolled during active disease.

In the case of this clone: Sequence at one end of the junction differs from germline and may be a read error. V is TRBV2 and J is TRBJ1-6; 10 nucleotides line up with TRBD1. The CDR3 is made up of 16 amino acids. Germline V gene data show CDR1 as SNHLY and CDR2 as FYNNEI. CDR3 sequence reads: CASREARDRGRSPLHF. The DNA for the CDR3 is TGTGCCAGCAGGGAAGCACGGGACAGGGGAAGGTCACCCCTCCACTTT. Drawing the rest from reference TRBV2 and TRBJ1-6, the complete variable domain is EPEVTQTPSHQVTQMGQEVILRCVPISNHLYFYWYRQILGQKVEFLVSFYNNEISEKSEIFDDQFSVERPDGSNFTLKIRSTKLEDSAMYFCASREARDRGRSPLHFGNGTRLTVT.

This clone was observed once. The rearrangement links TRBV10-2 to TRBJ2-1; 7 bases line up with TRBD1. Trimming removed 6 bases from V and 5 bases from J; junction bases left unmatched: 10. This CDR3 contains 15 residues. Germline V gives CDR1 WSHSY, CDR2 SAAADI. The CDR3 region has the DNA TGCGCCAGCAGAGCCCAGACAGGGTACCACAATGAGCAGTTCTTC. This sequence encodes CASRAQTGYHNEQFF.

CDR3 bases: TGTGCCTGGAACCAGGTCTCTGGAAACACCATATATTTT. Translation: CAWNQVSGNTIYF. The chain combines TRBV30 with TRBJ1-3; D is undetermined. The CDR3 length is 13 residues. With 4 bases removed from V and 0 bases from J, the gap between germline ends came to 7 bases. The germline gives CDR1 GTSNPN, CDR2 SVGIG (reference sequence).

The genes are TRBV2 and TRBJ1-5, with D possibly matching TRBD1 (5 bases). Germline assignment: CDR1 SNHLY and CDR2 FYNNEI. This CDR3 contains 13 residues. The V end lost 4 bases, the J end lost 3 bases, and 7 bases lay between the germline ends. CDR3 protein: CASSARANQPQHF. CDR3 bases: TGTGCCAGCAGTGCCAGGGCCAATCAGCCCCAGCATTTT.

The J gene is TRBJ2-5, the V gene TRBV30; D may be TRBD2 (6 bases). The CDR3 contains 11 residues. The germline CDR1 and CDR2 sequences are GTSNPN and SVGIG (reference sequence). The germline V and J ends were trimmed by 4 bases and 7 bases, with 10 bases remaining between them. The CDR3 DNA is TGTGCCTGGATGTCGGGGGTGACCCAGTACTTC. As protein: CAWMSGVTQYF.

This clone appeared a single time. V and J are TRBV15 and TRBJ1-1, with D hard to call. V gave up 3 bases and J gave up 3 bases, with 8 bases separating them. This CDR3 comprises 13 residues. Germline assignment: CDR1 LNHNV and CDR2 YYDKDF (reference sequence). The CDR3 spells CATSRDTDTEAFF. The CDR3 DNA is TGTGCCACCAGCAGGGATACAGACACTGAAGCTTTCTTT. Variable domain in full (rest from reference TRBV15 and TRBJ1-1): DAMVIQNPRYQVTQFGKPVTLSCSQTLNHNVMYWYQQKSSQAPKLLFHYYDKDFNNEADTPDNFQSRRPNTSFCFLDIRSPGLGDTAMYLCATSRDTDTEAFFGQGTRLTVV.

The genes are TRBV12-3 or TRBV12-4 and TRBJ1-1; no definite D call. The CDR3 contains 13 residues. V was clipped by 6 bases and J by 0 bases, with 8 bases between them. Here the CDR3 reads CASSQILNTEAFF. CDR3 coding DNA: TGTGCCAGCAGCCAGATCTTGAACACTGAAGCTTTCTTT.

The chain has TRBV28 and TRBJ1-5, with TRBD1 matching over 7 bases. The ends lost 7 bases at V and 12 bases at J; junction bases unmatched: 18. The germline V gene encodes CDR1 MDHEN and CDR2 SYDVKM. The CDR3 runs 15 residues. The DNA for the CDR3 is TGTGCCAGCACCGACCCAGGGACAGCCGATCTAGTCCAGCATTTT. Amino acid sequence: CASTDPGTADLVQHF.

The J gene is TRBJ2-3, the V gene TRBV9; perhaps TRBD2 as D (5 bases). Germline assignment: CDR1 SGDLS and CDR2 YYNGEE. Trimming left V 0 bases short and J 4 bases short, with 15 bases between. The CDR3 is 16 residues long. CDR3 nucleotide sequence: TGTGCCAGCAGCGTAGCTGGTAGCGTTAGGTCAGATACGCAGTATTTT. It is translated as CASSVAGSVRSDTQYF. The full variable domain, rest sourced from reference TRBV9 and TRBJ2-3, is DSGVTQTPKHLITATGQRVTLRCSPRSGDLSVYWYQQSLDQGLQFLIQYYNGEERAKGNILERFSAQQFPDLHSELNLSSLELGDSALYFCASSVAGSVRSDTQYFGPGTRLTVL.

This chain links TRBV6-5 with TRBJ2-7; TRBD2 agrees at 9 bases. The V gene end was trimmed by 6 bases and the J gene end by 2 bases; junction bases not matched to a gene: 5. Germline CDR1 MNHEY, CDR2 SVGAGI. This CDR3 has 14 residues. In nucleotides, the CDR3 is TGTGCCAGCAGCCGGTCTAGCGGGACCTACGAGCAGTACTTC. Translated: CASSRSSGTYEQYF.

The V gene is TRBV29-1, the J gene TRBJ2-5; TRBD1 agrees at 8 bases. Germline lookup yields CDR1 SQVTM and CDR2 ANQGSEA. Trimming cost V 6 bases and J 7 bases; bases outside gene matches: 13. The CDR3 runs to 14 residues. The CDR3 DNA follows: TGCAGCGTCGCTAGAGACAGGGGAGATATGACCCAGTACTTC. Its translation: CSVARDRGDMTQYF.

This clone has just a few counts. The chain recombines TRBV4-1 with TRBJ1-6; D unclear. This CDR3 contains 16 residues. Trimming removed 3 bases at V and 10 bases at J, with 19 bases between. Per the germline V gene, CDR1 is MGHRA and CDR2 is YSYEKL. The DNA of the CDR3 is TGCGCCAGCAGCCATACTTTGACCCCGCGGGGATCACCCCTCCACTTT. Its protein product is CASSHTLTPRGSPLHF.

The genes are TRBV5-6 and TRBJ1-5, with 8 bases identical to TRBD1. Looked up from germline, CDR1 is SGHDT and CDR2 is YYEEEE. The CDR3 runs 17 residues. The V gene end was trimmed by 3 bases and the J gene end by 3 bases; junction bases not matched to a gene: 11. In DNA form, the CDR3 reads TGTGCCAGCAGCTCTGGGCGGACAGGGTTTTTCAATCAGCCCCAGCATTTT. Residues: CASSSGRTGFFNQPQHF.

The rearrangement links TRBV19 to TRBJ2-5, with 7 bases that match TRBD2. Trimming took 3 bases from V and 6 from J; bases not matched to a gene: 7. CDR3 size: 14 residues. The germline V gene has CDR1 LNHDA and CDR2 SQIVND (reference sequence). CDR3 protein: CASSMQRDEQTQYF. CDR3 DNA sequence: TGTGCCAGTAGTATGCAGCGGGACGAACAGACCCAGTACTTC.

This chain links TRBV19 with TRBJ2-1, with D possibly matching TRBD1 (5 bases). In germline, CDR1 is LNHDA, CDR2 SQIVND (reference sequence). The CDR3 spans 16 residues. V was cut by 1 base and J by 0 bases, with 10 bases left in between. This CDR3 is CASSIGPGRSYNEQFF. The CDR3, as DNA: TGTGCCAGTAGTATAGGCCCAGGGCGCTCCTACAATGAGCAGTTCTTC.

J is TRBJ1-2 and V is TRBV2, with 7 bases aligning to TRBD1. CDR1 is SNHLY, CDR2 FYNNEI, per germline. V was pared by 8 bases and J by 4 bases, with 10 bases of the junction left unmatched. This CDR3 contains 14 residues. The CDR3 protein is CASGDRQGGYGYTF. The CDR3 nucleotides are TGTGCCAGCGGGGACAGACAGGGTGGCTATGGCTACACCTTC.

This chain connects TRBV12-3 or TRBV12-4 to TRBJ1-4; D is uncertain. The CDR3 totals 11 residues. Deletions cut 3 bases from V and 7 bases from J, with 3 bases between. The CDR3 DNA is TGTGCCAGCAGTTTCGGTGAAAAACTGTTTTTT. Translating it yields CASSFGEKLFF.